This T cell receptor (beta chain) was identified in a study of T cell changes during pregnancy in multiple sclerosis. Assay: immunoSEQ multiplex PCR; the TCRdb copy retains only in-frame clones and omits some. This sample has roughly 93,000 clones, with 85% to 95% found just once. CDR3 size: 14 residues. Germline assignment: CDR1 WSHSY and CDR2 SAAADI. Trimming took off 4 bases at V and 4 bases at J, with 13 bases between the two ends. This sequence was found in a female donor with multiple sclerosis, enrolled in a pregnancy study. Sequenced here: peripheral blood, sampled after pregnancy. The chain combines TRBV10-2 with TRBJ1-1; D not resolved. In DNA form, the CDR3 reads TGCGCCAGCAGTGTTGAGGGTCGGGCCACTGAAGCTTTCTTT. Protein product: CASSVEGRATEAFF.